The clone carrying this T cell receptor beta chain was detected many times. Time point described: longitudinal time-point 3. Between the trimmed V and J ends, which lost 4 bases and 3 bases, there was a span of 10 bases. This CDR3 region has 13 residues. Germline assignment: CDR1 SGHRS and CDR2 YFSETQ. This sample stems from a study of neurological immune-mediated disorders. TCRdb recomputed calls from the 5' RACE reads with MiXCR, one row per CDR3 protein. The sample carries some 89,000 distinct CDR3 sequences, 4.3% recorded once. This clonotype was sampled from a woman aged 55-69 years with multiple sclerosis. This rearrangement joins TRBV5-1 to TRBJ1-1, with D hard to call. The sample taken for sequencing was PBMCs. The CDR3 loop is CASSIYWDTEAFF. The CDR3 region has the DNA TGCGCCAGCAGCATCTACTGGGACACTGAAGCTTTCTTT.